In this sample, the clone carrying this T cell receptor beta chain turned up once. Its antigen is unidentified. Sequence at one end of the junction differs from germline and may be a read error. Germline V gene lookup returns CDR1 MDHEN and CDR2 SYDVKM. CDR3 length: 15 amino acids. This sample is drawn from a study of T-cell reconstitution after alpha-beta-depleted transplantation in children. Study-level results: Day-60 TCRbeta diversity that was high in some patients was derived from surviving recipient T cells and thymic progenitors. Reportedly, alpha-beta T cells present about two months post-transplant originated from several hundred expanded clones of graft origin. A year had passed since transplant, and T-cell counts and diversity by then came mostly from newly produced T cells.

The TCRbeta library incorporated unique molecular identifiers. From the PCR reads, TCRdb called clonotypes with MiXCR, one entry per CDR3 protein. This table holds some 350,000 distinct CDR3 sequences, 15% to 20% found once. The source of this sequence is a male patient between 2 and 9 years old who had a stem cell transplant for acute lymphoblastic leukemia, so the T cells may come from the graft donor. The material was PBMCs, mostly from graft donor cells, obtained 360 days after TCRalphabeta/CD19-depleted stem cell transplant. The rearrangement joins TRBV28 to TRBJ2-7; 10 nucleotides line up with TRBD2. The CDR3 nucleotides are TGTGCCAGCAGTTTTAGACTAGCGGGTCCCTACCAGCAGTACTTC. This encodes CASSFRLAGPYQQYF.